The 23 T cell receptor beta chains given below trace back to one sample, sequenced in a study of T cell changes during pregnancy in multiple sclerosis. The protocol was immunoSEQ multiplex PCR, while the TCRdb copy is restricted to in-frame clones and leaves out a portion. The sample holds approximately 32,000 clones; 89% are singletons and the top ten take 5% to 6%. Source: CD8+ T cells from peripheral blood mononuclear cells, taken in the first trimester of pregnancy. The source is a female donor with multiple sclerosis, enrolled in a pregnancy study.

This clone was observed a single time. The chain links TRBV5-1 to TRBJ2-7, with TRBD2 as a possible D gene (6 bases). Germline V lookup: CDR1 SGHRS, CDR2 YFSETQ. The CDR3 runs to 17 residues. The V end was cut by 0 bases, the J end by 2 bases, with 18 bases between. The chain's CDR3 is CASSLAAPSESTYEQYF. Here the CDR3 DNA reads TGCGCCAGCAGCTTGGCGGCCCCTAGCGAATCAACCTACGAGCAGTACTTC.

The CDR3 sequence: CASSTLGGSRYEQYF. CDR3 bases: TGTGCCAGTAGTACTCTGGGGGGGAGTCGTTACGAGCAGTACTTC. The gene calls are TRBV19 and TRBJ2-7, with TRBD2 identical over 7 bases. The CDR3 totals 15 residues. Trimming took 4 bases from V and 4 from J; bases not matched to a gene: 10. Germline CDR1 reads LNHDA; CDR2 reads SQIVND (reference sequence).

The chain's CDR3 is CASSLAGGQNEQFF. The CDR3 DNA reads as TGTGCCAGCAGCTTAGCGGGAGGTCAAAATGAGCAGTTCTTC. The chain carries TRBV7-9 and TRBJ2-1; a weak D match, TRBD2 (6 bases). Trimming removed 0 bases from V and 7 bases from J, with 10 bases in between. There are 14 residues in the CDR3. Germline V gives CDR1 SEHNR, CDR2 FQNEAQ (reference sequence).

The chain joins TRBV5-1 to TRBJ2-5; 10 bases map to TRBD2. From germline, CDR1 is SGHRS and CDR2 YFSETQ. The CDR3 extends over 16 amino acids. Trimming removed 4 bases from V and 2 bases from J; junction bases left unmatched: 8. CDR3 amino acids: CASSIGLAEMQETQYF. CDR3 in DNA: TGCGCCAGCAGCATTGGACTAGCGGAGATGCAAGAGACCCAGTACTTC. The variable domain in full, with the rest retrieved from reference TRBV5-1 and TRBJ2-5, is KAGVTQTPRYLIKTRGQQVTLSCSPISGHRSVSWYQQTPGQGLQFLFEYFSETQRNKGNFPGRFSGRQFSNSRSEMNVSTLELGDSALYLCASSIGLAEMQETQYFGPGTRLLVL.

The chain uses TRBV20-1 and TRBJ2-1, with 9 bases matching TRBD2. Germline V gene sequence: CDR1 DFQATT, CDR2 SNEGSKA (reference sequence). This CDR3 has 11 residues. V dropped 5 bases and J dropped 9; count of bases not matched to a gene: 2. The CDR3: CSAQREAEQFF. The CDR3 DNA sequence: TGCAGTGCTCAGCGGGAGGCTGAGCAGTTCTTC.

CDR3 in amino acids: CASAPEQGGGYTF. The CDR3 DNA is TGCGCCAGCGCCCCGGAACAGGGTGGAGGCTACACCTTC. J is TRBJ1-2 and V is TRBV5-1, with TRBD1 as a possible D gene (6 bases). Germline assignment: CDR1 SGHRS and CDR2 YFSETQ. This CDR3 comprises 13 residues. Trimming stripped 7 bases from V and 8 bases from J, with 18 bases between.

The chain is built from TRBV5-1 and TRBJ2-1, with 12 bases lining up with TRBD1. CDR3 length: 18 amino acids. CDR1 SGHRS and CDR2 YFSETQ come from the germline V gene. The J segment lost 3 bases and the V segment lost 4 bases, leaving 11 bases of the junction unmatched. This CDR3 is CASSPLGTGGYFYNEQFF. CDR3 in DNA: TGCGCCAGCAGCCCACTTGGGACAGGGGGCTATTTCTACAATGAGCAGTTCTTC.

This clone was detected once. The chain is built from TRBV30 and TRBJ1-4; D unclear. Looked up from germline, CDR1 is GTSNPN and CDR2 is SVGIG (reference sequence). This CDR3 comprises 12 residues. The V and J ends lost 3 bases and 6 bases respectively, with 8 bases between them. CDR3 region: CAWSRTYEKLFF. The DNA for the CDR3 is TGTGCCTGGAGCCGGACTTATGAAAAACTGTTTTTT.

The chain recombines TRBV28 with TRBJ2-3; D is undetermined. Germline V lookup: CDR1 MDHEN, CDR2 SYDVKM. The CDR3 totals 14 residues. Trimming cost V 2 bases and J 1 base, with 7 bases left between them. Written as DNA, the CDR3 is TGTGCCAGCAGTTTAACTCAGGGCACAGATACGCAGTATTTT. Residues: CASSLTQGTDTQYF.

The chain links TRBV2 to TRBJ2-6; D is possibly TRBD1 (6 bases). Trimming took 4 bases from V and 0 from J, leaving 7 bases between them. This CDR3 contains 15 residues. Germline loops: CDR1 SNHLY, CDR2 FYNNEI. This CDR3 reads CASSGGRSGANVLTF. CDR3 bases: TGTGCCAGCAGTGGGGGGCGCTCTGGGGCCAACGTCCTGACTTTC.

This sequence joins TRBV4-1 and TRBJ2-7; TRBD1 aligns across 11 bases. CDR3 length: 14 residues. The V gene's germline CDR1 is MGHRA and CDR2 YSYEKL. With V trimmed by 4 bases and J by 5 bases, 4 bases remained unmatched. DNA for the CDR3: TGCGCCAGCAGCCCCCGGGACAGGGGGAACGAGCAGTACTTC. Translation gives CASSPRDRGNEQYF.

The CDR3 nucleotides are TGTGCCAGCAGTTTAGGGACTAGCGGTCCCTACAATGAGCAGTTCTTC. Protein product: CASSLGTSGPYNEQFF. The chain carries TRBV27 and TRBJ2-1; 11 bases are a match to TRBD2. The CDR3 extends over 16 amino acids. CDR1 and CDR2 from the germline V gene are MNHEY and SMNVEV (reference sequence). With V trimmed by 2 bases and J by 2 bases, 2 bases remained unmatched.

The V and J genes are TRBV5-6 and TRBJ2-2; no reliable D call. The V end was cut by 4 bases, the J end by 0 bases, with 7 bases between. In germline, CDR1 is SGHDT, CDR2 YYEEEE. The CDR3 has 14 amino acids. This CDR3 reads CASSPGPNTGELFF. CDR3 sequence (DNA): TGTGCCAGCAGCCCGGGTCCGAACACCGGGGAGCTGTTTTTT.

This chain links TRBV10-1 with TRBJ2-7, with TRBD2 as a possible D gene (5 bases). V was trimmed by 3 bases and J by 2 bases, leaving 8 bases between them. The CDR3 consists of 13 residues. CDR1 is WNHNN, CDR2 SYGVQD, per germline (reference sequence). The CDR3 DNA is TGCGCCAGCAGTGATCCGGGAACCTACGAGCAGTACTTC. Translation: CASSDPGTYEQYF.

The J gene is TRBJ2-7, the V gene TRBV7-9, with D maybe TRBD2 (6 bases). The germline V and J ends were trimmed by 3 bases and 4 bases, with 13 bases remaining between them. CDR3 length equals 14 residues. CDR1 and CDR2 (germline): SEHNR, FQNEAQ (reference sequence). CDR3 nucleotides: TGTGCCAGCAGCTTCTCGGGGGTCGGGTACGAGCAGTACTTC. Amino acids: CASSFSGVGYEQYF.

V gene TRBV7-6 combines with J gene TRBJ2-1; 9 bases align to TRBD2. Germline V gene data show CDR1 as SGHVS and CDR2 as FNYEAQ. The V gene end was trimmed by 0 bases and the J gene end by 4 bases; junction bases not matched to a gene: 10. The CDR3 covers 18 residues. Written as DNA, the CDR3 is TGTGCCAGCAGCTTAGCGCGCGGGGGGGGCTTTAGATACAATGAGCAGTTCTTC. Translation: CASSLARGGGFRYNEQFF.

The V gene is TRBV4-1, the J gene TRBJ2-5; D is perhaps TRBD2 (5 bases). V lost 3 bases to trimming and J lost 5 bases, with 13 bases between them. The CDR3 has 14 residues. The germline gives CDR1 MGHRA, CDR2 YSYEKL. CDR3 DNA: TGCGCCAGCAGCCACCGATTTACGGGGGAGACCCAGTACTTC. It is translated as CASSHRFTGETQYF.

The chain links TRBV6-6 to TRBJ2-7, with a tentative D call TRBD2 (7 bases). This CDR3 spans 16 amino acids. The V and J ends lost 0 bases and 1 base respectively, with 13 bases between them. Germline assignment: CDR1 MNHNY and CDR2 SVGAGI (reference sequence). In nucleotides, the CDR3 is TGTGCCAGCAGTTACTCGAGGGGGGGCGATTCCTACGAGCAGTACTTC. Protein product: CASSYSRGGDSYEQYF.

The CDR3 spells CASSLSAGGPNEQFF. In DNA, the CDR3 is TGTGCCAGCAGCTTATCAGCGGGAGGGCCCAATGAGCAGTTCTTC. The V gene is TRBV11-2, the J gene TRBJ2-1; 10 bases line up with TRBD2. Germline V lookup: CDR1 SGHAT, CDR2 FQNNGV. After removal of 2 bases from V and 6 bases from J, the junction contained 4 bases not matched to a gene. The CDR3 spans 15 residues.

V is TRBV27 and J is TRBJ2-7, with 9 positions matching TRBD2. Per germline, CDR1 MNHEY and CDR2 SMNVEV (reference sequence). The CDR3 is 14 residues long. The trim removed 3 bases at V and 3 bases at J, leaving 3 bases unmatched. CDR3 in amino acids: CASSFAGGSYEQYF. Written as DNA, the CDR3 is TGTGCCAGCAGTTTTGCGGGGGGGAGCTACGAGCAGTACTTC.

The CDR3 region is CASRSGTGTDTQYF. The CDR3 bases are TGCGCCAGCAGGTCCGGGACAGGGACAGATACGCAGTATTTT. The chain links TRBV10-1 to TRBJ2-3, with 9 positions matching TRBD1. The CDR3 is 14 residues long. J gave up 3 bases and V 6 bases, and 4 bases lay outside the gene matches. The germline gives CDR1 WNHNN, CDR2 SYGVQD (reference sequence).

The chain has TRBV28 and TRBJ2-2; 13 bases are a match to TRBD2. V dropped 5 bases and J dropped 0; count of bases not matched to a gene: 6. Germline CDR1 MDHEN, CDR2 SYDVKM. This CDR3 contains 18 residues. CDR3 residues: CASSPRGLAGPNTGELFF. CDR3 bases: TGTGCCAGCAGTCCACGGGGACTAGCGGGACCGAACACCGGGGAGCTGTTTTTT.

This chain links TRBV5-4 with TRBJ1-4; 7 bases are shared with TRBD1. The CDR3 is 16 amino acids. CDR1 is SGHNT, CDR2 YYREEE, per germline (reference sequence). J lost 8 bases, V lost 0 bases, and 10 bases had no gene match. The CDR3 DNA is TGTGCCAGCAGCTTGGACTCACAGGGGAAGGGGGAAAAACTGTTTTTT. This gives the protein CASSLDSQGKGEKLFF. Full variable domain (remainder filled in from reference TRBV5-4 and TRBJ1-4): ETGVTQSPTHLIKTRGQQVTLRCSSQSGHNTVSWYQQALGQGPQFIFQYYREEENGRGNFPPRFSGLQFPNYSSELNVNALELDDSALYLCASSLDSQGKGEKLFFGSGTQLSVL.